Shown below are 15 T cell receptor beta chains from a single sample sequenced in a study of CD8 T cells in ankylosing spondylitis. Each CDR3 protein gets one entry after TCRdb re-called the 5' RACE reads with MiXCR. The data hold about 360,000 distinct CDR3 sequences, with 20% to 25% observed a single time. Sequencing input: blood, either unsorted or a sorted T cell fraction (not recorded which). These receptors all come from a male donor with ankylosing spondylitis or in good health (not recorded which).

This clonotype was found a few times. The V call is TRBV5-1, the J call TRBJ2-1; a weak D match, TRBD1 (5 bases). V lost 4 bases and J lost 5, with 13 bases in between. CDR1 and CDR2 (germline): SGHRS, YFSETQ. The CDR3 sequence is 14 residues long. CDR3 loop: CASSVDRTNNEQFF. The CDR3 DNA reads TGCGCCAGCAGCGTCGACAGAACAAACAATGAGCAGTTCTTC.

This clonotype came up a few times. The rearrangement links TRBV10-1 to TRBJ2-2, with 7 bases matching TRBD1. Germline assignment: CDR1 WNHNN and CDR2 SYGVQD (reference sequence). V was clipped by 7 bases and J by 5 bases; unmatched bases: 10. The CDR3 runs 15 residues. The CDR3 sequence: CASTGRQGMTGELFF. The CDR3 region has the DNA TGCGCCAGCACTGGTAGACAGGGAATGACCGGGGAGCTGTTTTTT.

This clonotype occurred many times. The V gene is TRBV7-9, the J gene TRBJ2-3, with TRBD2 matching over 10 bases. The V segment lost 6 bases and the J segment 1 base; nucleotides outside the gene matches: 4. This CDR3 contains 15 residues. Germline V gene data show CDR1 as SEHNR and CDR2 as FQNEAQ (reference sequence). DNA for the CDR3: TGTGCCAGCAGTCTAACTAGCGGGGGCACAGATACGCAGTATTTT. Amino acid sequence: CASSLTSGGTDTQYF. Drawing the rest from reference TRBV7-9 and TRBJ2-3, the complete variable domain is DTGVSQNPRHKITKRGQNVTFRCDPISEHNRLYWYRQTLGQGPEFLTYFQNEAQLEKSRLLSDRFSAERPKGSFSTLEIQRTEQGDSAMYLCASSLTSGGTDTQYFGPGTRLTVL.

The CDR3 region has the DNA TGCAGTGCTAGGGGGGCCAGGCTATTCACAGATACGCAGTATTTT. This gives the protein CSARGARLFTDTQYF. The rearrangement joins TRBV20-1 to TRBJ2-3, with D maybe TRBD1 (6 bases). V was trimmed by 3 bases and J by 2 bases, leaving 15 bases between them. This CDR3 spans 15 amino acids. Germline CDR1 is DFQATT and CDR2 is SNEGSKA (reference sequence).

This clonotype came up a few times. This CDR3 reads CSARAMDRDSYEQYF. The CDR3 DNA follows: TGCAGTGCTAGAGCGATGGACAGGGACTCCTACGAGCAGTACTTC. This chain links TRBV20-1 with TRBJ2-7; 8 bases align to TRBD1. Trimming cost V 1 base and J 0 bases; bases outside gene matches: 5. Germline CDR1 is DFQATT and CDR2 is SNEGSKA (reference sequence). CDR3 size: 15 residues.

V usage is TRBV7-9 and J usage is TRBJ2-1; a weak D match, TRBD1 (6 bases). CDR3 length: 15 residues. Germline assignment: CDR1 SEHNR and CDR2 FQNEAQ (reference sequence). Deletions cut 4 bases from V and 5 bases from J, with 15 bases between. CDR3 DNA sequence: TGTGCCAGCAGCTCGGGACATCAGGGGCACAATGAGCAGTTCTTC. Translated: CASSSGHQGHNEQFF.

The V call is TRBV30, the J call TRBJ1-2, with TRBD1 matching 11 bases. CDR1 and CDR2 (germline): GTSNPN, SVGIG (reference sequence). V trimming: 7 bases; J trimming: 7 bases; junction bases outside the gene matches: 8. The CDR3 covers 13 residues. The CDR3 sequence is CASGTGGSSGYTF. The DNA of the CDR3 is TGTGCCTCCGGGACAGGGGGGAGTTCTGGCTACACCTTC.

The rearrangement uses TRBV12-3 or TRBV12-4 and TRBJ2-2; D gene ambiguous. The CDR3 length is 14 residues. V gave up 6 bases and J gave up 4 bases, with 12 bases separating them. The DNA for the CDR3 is TGTGCCAGCAGCCCGGTAGTTGGCACCGGGGAGCTGTTTTTT. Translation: CASSPVVGTGELFF.

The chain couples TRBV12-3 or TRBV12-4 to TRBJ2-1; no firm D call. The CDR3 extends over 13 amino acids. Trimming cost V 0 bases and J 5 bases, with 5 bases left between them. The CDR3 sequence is CASSLARNNEQFF. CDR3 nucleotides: TGTGCCAGCAGTTTAGCGAGGAACAATGAGCAGTTCTTC.

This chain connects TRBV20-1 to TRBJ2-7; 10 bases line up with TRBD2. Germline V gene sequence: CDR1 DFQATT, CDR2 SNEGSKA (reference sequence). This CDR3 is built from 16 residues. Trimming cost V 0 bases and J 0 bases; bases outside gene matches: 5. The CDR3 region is CSARDQLAGFSYEQYF. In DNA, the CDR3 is TGCAGTGCTAGAGATCAACTAGCGGGGTTCTCCTACGAGCAGTACTTC.

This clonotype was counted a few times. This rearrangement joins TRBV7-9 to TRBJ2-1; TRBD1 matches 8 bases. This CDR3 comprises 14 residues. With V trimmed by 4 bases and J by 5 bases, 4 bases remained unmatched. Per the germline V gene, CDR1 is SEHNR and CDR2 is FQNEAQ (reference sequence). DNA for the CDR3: TGTGCCAGCAGCTGGACAGGGTCAAACAATGAGCAGTTCTTC. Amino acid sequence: CASSWTGSNNEQFF.

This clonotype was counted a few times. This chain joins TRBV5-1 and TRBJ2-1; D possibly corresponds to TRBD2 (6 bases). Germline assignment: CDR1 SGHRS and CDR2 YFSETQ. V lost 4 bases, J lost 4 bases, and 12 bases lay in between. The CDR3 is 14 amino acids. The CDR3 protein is CASSEGLLYNEQFF. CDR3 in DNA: TGCGCCAGCAGCGAGGGACTTCTATACAATGAGCAGTTCTTC.

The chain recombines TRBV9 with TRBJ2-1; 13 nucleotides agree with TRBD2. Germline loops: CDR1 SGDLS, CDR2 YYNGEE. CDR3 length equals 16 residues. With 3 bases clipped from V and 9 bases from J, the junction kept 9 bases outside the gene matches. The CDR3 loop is CASSGYTSGGAVEQFF. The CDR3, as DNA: TGTGCCAGCAGCGGTTATACTAGCGGGGGGGCCGTTGAGCAGTTCTTC. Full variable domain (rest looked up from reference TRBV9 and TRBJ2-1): DSGVTQTPKHLITATGQRVTLRCSPRSGDLSVYWYQQSLDQGLQFLIQYYNGEERAKGNILERFSAQQFPDLHSELNLSSLELGDSALYFCASSGYTSGGAVEQFFGPGTRLTVL.

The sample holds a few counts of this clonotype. CDR3 residues: CATSKPGPPDTQYF. DNA for the CDR3: TGTGCCACCAGCAAACCGGGTCCTCCAGATACGCAGTATTTT. This sequence joins TRBV15 and TRBJ2-3; D ambiguous. Germline V gene lookup returns CDR1 LNHNV and CDR2 YYDKDF (reference sequence). V lost 4 bases and J 4 bases, leaving 12 bases between the germline ends. The CDR3 totals 14 residues.

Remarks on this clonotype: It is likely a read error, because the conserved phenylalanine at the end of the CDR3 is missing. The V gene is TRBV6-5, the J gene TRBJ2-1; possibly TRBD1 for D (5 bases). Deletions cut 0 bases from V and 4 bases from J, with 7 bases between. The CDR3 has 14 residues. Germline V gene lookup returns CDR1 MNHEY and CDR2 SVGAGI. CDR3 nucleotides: TGTGCCAGCAGTTACTCTGACAGTTACAATGAGCAGTTCTTA. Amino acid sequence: CASSYSDSYNEQFL.